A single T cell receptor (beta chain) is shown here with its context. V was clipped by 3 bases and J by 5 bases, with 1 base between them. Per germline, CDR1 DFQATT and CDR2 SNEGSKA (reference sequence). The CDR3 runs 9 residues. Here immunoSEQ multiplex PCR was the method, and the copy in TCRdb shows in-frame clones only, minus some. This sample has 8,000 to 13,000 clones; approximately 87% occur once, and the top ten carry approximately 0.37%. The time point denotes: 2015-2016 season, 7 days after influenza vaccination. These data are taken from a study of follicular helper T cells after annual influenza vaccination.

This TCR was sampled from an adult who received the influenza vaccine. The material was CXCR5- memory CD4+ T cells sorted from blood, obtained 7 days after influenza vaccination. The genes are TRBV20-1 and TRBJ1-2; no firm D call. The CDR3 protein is CSARYGYTF. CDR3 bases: TGCAGTGCTAGGTATGGCTACACCTTC.